The 27 T cell receptor beta chains given below trace back to one sample, sequenced in a study of blood T cell repertoires in COVID-19. The assay was immunoSEQ multiplex PCR, and TCRdb's table has in-frame clones only and misses some. The sample records roughly 48,000 clones, about 83% being singletons. The sample comprised peripheral blood. These TCRs come from a human donor in a cohort sampled during active COVID-19.

V is TRBV29-1 and J is TRBJ1-2; 8 positions match TRBD1. J lost 7 bases, V lost 7 bases, and 11 bases had no gene match. The CDR3 has 13 residues. From germline, CDR1 is SQVTM and CDR2 ANQGSEA. The CDR3 sequence: CSAQIGTGSGYTF. In DNA, the CDR3 is TGCAGCGCTCAGATCGGGACAGGATCTGGCTACACCTTC.

The CDR3 DNA sequence: TGTGCCAGCAGCTGGGGGACAGTTCAGAACACTGAAGCTTTCTTT. It is translated as CASSWGTVQNTEAFF. The chain links TRBV5-5 to TRBJ1-1, with 7 positions matching TRBD1. The CDR3 covers 15 residues. The V segment lost 3 bases and the J segment 1 base; nucleotides outside the gene matches: 6. CDR1 SGHKS and CDR2 YYEKEE come from the germline V gene (reference sequence).

V usage is TRBV7-2 and J usage is TRBJ2-3; D may be TRBD1 (6 bases). CDR1 and CDR2 (germline): SGHTA, FQGNSA. The V end was cut by 6 bases, the J end by 4 bases, with 11 bases between. The CDR3 consists of 13 residues. The CDR3 is CASSLQGADTQYF. The CDR3 DNA sequence: TGTGCCAGCAGTCTACAGGGCGCAGATACGCAGTATTTT.

J is TRBJ2-2 and V is TRBV10-2, with D possibly matching TRBD1 (6 bases). The CDR3 has 13 residues. Germline loops: CDR1 WSHSY, CDR2 SAAADI. Trimming shortened V by 7 bases and J by 4 bases, and 10 bases separated the two germline ends. The CDR3 DNA reads as TGCGCCAGCACCGGGACACTCACCGGGGAGCTGTTTTTT. Translating gives CASTGTLTGELFF.

The chain links TRBV11-2 to TRBJ1-4; 12 bases agree with TRBD1. The V and J ends lost 3 bases and 8 bases, in that order; junction bases with no gene match: 7. The CDR3 is made up of 16 amino acids. Germline CDR1 reads SGHAT; CDR2 reads FQNNGV. Here the CDR3 DNA reads TGTGCCAGCAGCTTGGGACAGGGGGCGGGGGTGGAAAAACTGTTTTTT. Translated, it gives CASSLGQGAGVEKLFF.

The V and J genes are TRBV7-9 and TRBJ1-5, with 8 bases lining up with TRBD1. This CDR3 region has 16 residues. Germline loops: CDR1 SEHNR, CDR2 FQNEAQ (reference sequence). V shed 5 bases and J 4 bases; nucleotides not matched to a gene: 10. The CDR3 bases are TGTGCCAGCAGCAAAACGCAGGGGGCACTTAATCAGCCCCAGCATTTT. Its translation: CASSKTQGALNQPQHF.

V gene TRBV9 combines with J gene TRBJ1-1; D is unresolved. The CDR3 consists of 13 residues. Germline V CDR1 and CDR2: SGDLS, YYNGEE. V was clipped by 0 bases and J by 2 bases, with 5 bases between them. The CDR3 nucleotides are TGTGCCAGCAGCGTAGGCAGTAACACTGAAGCTTTCTTT. Protein product: CASSVGSNTEAFF. Using reference TRBV9 and TRBJ1-1 for the parts outside the CDR3, the full variable domain is DSGVTQTPKHLITATGQRVTLRCSPRSGDLSVYWYQQSLDQGLQFLIQYYNGEERAKGNILERFSAQQFPDLHSELNLSSLELGDSALYFCASSVGSNTEAFFGQGTRLTVV.

This clone showed up just once. The chain links TRBV5-1 to TRBJ1-1, with D uncertain. Germline V gene lookup returns CDR1 SGHRS and CDR2 YFSETQ. Trimming took 0 bases from V and 3 from J, leaving 12 bases between them. The CDR3 runs 15 residues. This chain's CDR3 is CASSLVGNRDTEAFF. The CDR3 nucleotides read TGCGCCAGCAGCTTGGTAGGAAACCGGGACACTGAAGCTTTCTTT.

This chain uses TRBV10-3 with TRBJ2-1; 10 nucleotides agree with TRBD1. The V and J ends lost 10 bases and 5 bases, in that order; junction bases with no gene match: 8. CDR3 size: 14 residues. In germline, CDR1 is ENHRY, CDR2 SYGVKD. The CDR3 loop is CASSGTGVNNEQFF. In nucleotides, the CDR3 is TGTGCCAGTTCCGGGACAGGGGTCAACAATGAGCAGTTCTTC.

This clone showed up just once. CDR3 nucleotides: TGTGCCAGCAGTGGCCACCTCACAGATACGCAGTATTTT. This gives the protein CASSGHLTDTQYF. The J gene is TRBJ2-3, the V gene TRBV27; D not certain. V lost 5 bases and J lost 2, with 8 bases in between. The length of the CDR3 is 13 residues. Germline CDR1 and CDR2: MNHEY and SMNVEV (reference sequence).

This sequence joins TRBV9 and TRBJ2-1; D is undetermined. V lost 0 bases to trimming and J lost 7 bases, with 8 bases between them. From germline, CDR1 is SGDLS and CDR2 YYNGEE. The CDR3 runs to 13 residues. The CDR3 spells CASSVASLNEQFF. The CDR3, as DNA: TGTGCCAGCAGCGTAGCGAGTCTAAATGAGCAGTTCTTC.

The chain joins TRBV6-5 to TRBJ1-2; 9 bases line up with TRBD1. The junction had 6 bases not matched to a gene; V was cut back by 6 bases and J by 1 base. The CDR3 has 15 amino acids. From germline, CDR1 is MNHEY and CDR2 SVGAGI. In DNA form, the CDR3 reads TGTGCCAGCAGAGGGACAGGGAAGGTTAACTATGGCTACACCTTC. It codes for CASRGTGKVNYGYTF.

The rearrangement links TRBV5-3 to TRBJ2-3; 12 bases match TRBD2. TRBV5-3 is an ORF; its function is uncertain. The CDR3 extends over 16 amino acids. V shed 4 bases, J shed 5 bases, and the junction held 8 bases outside the gene matches. The CDR3 bases are TGTGCCAGAAGCCAAGGACTAGCGGGGATAAAAGATACGCAGTATTTT. Protein sequence: CARSQGLAGIKDTQYF.

The chain combines TRBV10-3 with TRBJ2-1; 9 bases are a match to TRBD1. This CDR3 region has 17 residues. Per germline, CDR1 ENHRY and CDR2 SYGVKD. V was pared by 0 bases and J by 6 bases, with 9 bases of the junction left unmatched. The DNA for the CDR3 is TGTGCCATCAGTGAGTCGACAGGGACAGGGAGAGCCAATGAGCAGTTCTTC. It yields the protein CAISESTGTGRANEQFF.

V usage is TRBV7-3 and J usage is TRBJ2-3; no clear D. The V and J ends lost 5 bases and 6 bases respectively, with 15 bases between them. The CDR3 length is 14 residues. Germline-derived CDR1 and CDR2 are SGHTA and FQGTGA. CDR3 in DNA: TGTGCCAGCAGCCCCTGGCCCACCTTCGATACGCAGTATTTT. Its protein product is CASSPWPTFDTQYF.

This clone was observed a single time. CDR3 DNA sequence: TGTGCCAGCAGTCGAGGGGGGGGCAACACTGAAGCTTTCTTT. Translated, it gives CASSRGGGNTEAFF. V and J are TRBV6-5 and TRBJ1-1; tentatively, D is TRBD1 (6 bases). Per germline, CDR1 MNHEY and CDR2 SVGAGI. CDR3 length: 14 residues. V dropped 5 bases and J dropped 2 bases, with 12 bases sitting between them.

This chain links TRBV2 with TRBJ1-5; 7 bases line up with TRBD1. Looked up from germline, CDR1 is SNHLY and CDR2 is FYNNEI. V shed 2 bases, J shed 2 bases, and the junction held 3 bases outside the gene matches. CDR3 length: 15 amino acids. CDR3 sequence reads: CASSERQGGNQPQHF. The CDR3, as DNA: TGTGCCAGCAGTGAACGACAGGGAGGCAATCAGCCCCAGCATTTT.

This clone was observed a single time. J is TRBJ1-5 and V is TRBV6-5, with D perhaps TRBD1 (5 bases). Per the germline V gene, CDR1 is MNHEY and CDR2 is SVGAGI. This CDR3 has 14 residues. Trimming pared 4 bases from V and 3 bases from J, leaving 10 bases between. The CDR3 reads CASSWGRHNQPQHF. CDR3 DNA sequence: TGTGCCAGCAGTTGGGGCCGGCACAATCAGCCCCAGCATTTT.

J is TRBJ2-7 and V is TRBV11-2; a weak D match, TRBD1 (5 bases). This CDR3 has 15 amino acids. The V end lost 1 base, the J end lost 2 bases, and 12 bases lay between the germline ends. The germline V gene encodes CDR1 SGHAT and CDR2 FQNNGV. The CDR3 DNA is TGTGCCAGCAGCTTAGCCCCTGACAGAACCTACGAGCAGTACTTC. Its translation: CASSLAPDRTYEQYF.

This clone was counted once. V is TRBV24-1 and J is TRBJ2-3, with no clear D. Trimming removed 4 bases from V and 4 bases from J, with 17 bases in between. The germline gives CDR1 KGHDR, CDR2 SFDVKD. The CDR3 extends over 16 amino acids. CDR3 in amino acids: CATSDPQALGSDTQYF. The CDR3 nucleotides are TGTGCCACCAGTGACCCCCAAGCCCTCGGGTCAGATACGCAGTATTTT.

This chain joins TRBV6-5 and TRBJ1-6; no clear D. The V end was cut by 3 bases, the J end by 6 bases, with 12 bases between. The germline CDR1 and CDR2 sequences are MNHEY and SVGAGI. There are 15 residues in the CDR3. CDR3 bases: TGTGCCAGCAGTTATTCGGTTCTTTCTAATTCACCCCTCCACTTT. Translated, it gives CASSYSVLSNSPLHF.

The chain has TRBV12-5 and TRBJ2-7; D is ambiguous. The CDR3 consists of 13 residues. CDR1 is LGHNT and CDR2 is FRNRAP in the germline V gene. V was shortened by 1 base and J by 3 bases, with 7 bases between the two germline ends. The CDR3 sequence: CASGLGLSYEQYF. DNA of the CDR3: TGTGCTAGTGGTTTGGGACTGAGCTACGAGCAGTACTTC.

The V and J genes are TRBV30 and TRBJ1-1, with D perhaps matching TRBD1 (5 bases). The V gene lost 3 bases and the J gene lost 1 base, with 9 bases spanning the gap. This CDR3 has 13 amino acids. Germline CDR1 GTSNPN, CDR2 SVGIG (reference sequence). The CDR3 is CAWRWGENTEAFF. The CDR3 nucleotides are TGTGCCTGGAGGTGGGGGGAGAACACTGAAGCTTTCTTT.

The rearrangement joins TRBV30 to TRBJ1-1, with 7 bases fitting TRBD1. Germline V gene data show CDR1 as GTSNPN and CDR2 as SVGIG (reference sequence). J was trimmed by 1 base and V by 2 bases; bases with no gene match: 13. The CDR3 length is 17 residues. CDR3 loop: CAWSLRRGGSTNTEAFF. CDR3 nucleotides: TGTGCCTGGAGTTTACGGCGAGGGGGCAGCACGAACACTGAAGCTTTCTTT.

The chain couples TRBV5-5 to TRBJ2-1; 12 positions agree with TRBD1. V shed 4 bases and J 5 bases; nucleotides not matched to a gene: 4. CDR3 length: 15 amino acids. The germline CDR1 and CDR2 sequences are SGHKS and YYEKEE (reference sequence). CDR3 loop: CASSLGTGGHNEQFF. CDR3 coding DNA: TGTGCCAGCAGCCTAGGGACAGGGGGCCACAATGAGCAGTTCTTC.

The chain carries TRBV5-6 and TRBJ2-7; D is perhaps TRBD1 (5 bases). The germline V gene has CDR1 SGHDT and CDR2 YYEEEE. Trimming cost V 3 bases and J 9 bases, with 10 bases left between them. This CDR3 is built from 11 residues. The CDR3: CASSSVGPQYF. CDR3 sequence (DNA): TGTGCCAGCAGCTCGGTGGGGCCGCAGTACTTC.

The V call is TRBV11-2, the J call TRBJ1-1, with 10 bases matching TRBD1. The CDR3 has 13 amino acids. V lost 5 bases, J lost 11 bases, and 8 bases stayed unmatched. The germline gives CDR1 SGHAT, CDR2 FQNNGV. Here the CDR3 reads CASSVTGTGAAFF. The CDR3 region has the DNA TGTGCCAGCAGCGTGACCGGGACAGGGGCTGCTTTCTTT. Full variable domain (outside the CDR3, taken from reference TRBV11-2 and TRBJ1-1): EAGVAQSPRYKIIEKRQSVAFWCNPISGHATLYWYQQILGQGPKLLIQFQNNGVVDDSQLPKDRFSAERLKGVDSTLKIQPAKLEDSAVYLCASSVTGTGAAFFGQGTRLTVV.